These T cell receptor beta chains were read from a single sample in a study of T cells in localized non-small cell lung cancer. Method: immunoSEQ multiplex PCR; TCRdb's copy keeps in-frame clones and lacks some. The sample yields 25,000 to 30,000 clones, 80% to 85% seen once. The sample was peripheral blood mononuclear cells, taken before any cancer treatment. These receptors all stem from a man aged 35-69 years with stage III lung adenocarcinoma. The CDR3 runs from the conserved cysteine through the conserved F or W. The D gene is left open where the match is weak. Size is omitted from some rows. Given values are once, few, many or a class for expanded clones.

D: NA; V: TRBV6-1; size: NA; length: 14; J: TRBJ2-5; CDR3: CASSPQAARETQYF; DNA: TGTGCCAGCAGCCCACAGGCAGCAAGGGAGACCCAGTACTTC
D: NA; V: TRBV27; size: NA; length: 15; J: TRBJ2-7; CDR3: CASSLNAAGWGEQYF; DNA: TGTGCCAGCAGTTTAAACGCGGCGGGCTGGGGGGAGCAGTACTTC
D: NA; V: TRBV7-9; size: NA; length: 12; J: TRBJ1-1; CDR3: CASSLAGPRAFF; DNA: TGTGCCAGCAGCTTAGCCGGCCCGCGTGCTTTCTTT
D: TRBD2; V: TRBV11-2; size: NA; length: 17; J: TRBJ2-5; CDR3: CASSLVVGLAGGETQYF; DNA: TGTGCCAGCAGCTTAGTTGTAGGACTAGCGGGGGGGGAGACCCAGTACTTC
D: NA; V: TRBV6-4; size: NA; length: 13; J: TRBJ2-2; CDR3: CASSDRDNGELFF; DNA: TGTGCCAGCAGTGACCGGGATAACGGGGAGCTGTTTTTT
D: NA; V: TRBV7-2; size: NA; length: 13; J: TRBJ2-1; CDR3: CASSFGSGNEQFF; DNA: TGTGCCAGCAGCTTTGGATCAGGGAATGAGCAGTTCTTC
D: TRBD2; V: TRBV19; size: NA; length: 13; J: TRBJ2-1; CDR3: CASGTSGNNEQFF; DNA: TGTGCCAGCGGGACTAGCGGTAACAATGAGCAGTTCTTC
D: NA; V: TRBV5-1; size: NA; length: 16; J: TRBJ2-3; CDR3: CASSYQGWSSTDTQYF; DNA: TGCGCCAGCAGCTATCAGGGTTGGAGTAGCACAGATACGCAGTATTTT
D: TRBD1; V: TRBV4-2; size: NA; length: 16; J: TRBJ2-2; CDR3: CASSQDPGGYTGELFF; DNA: TGTGCCAGCAGCCAAGATCCAGGGGGATACACCGGGGAGCTGTTTTTT
D: TRBD2; V: TRBV4-1; size: once; length: 21; J: TRBJ2-4; CDR3: CASSQEVGFVASGTLGWSQYF; DNA: TGCGCCAGCAGCCAAGAAGTTGGTTTTGTGGCTAGCGGGACCCTAGGGTGGAGTCAGTACTTC
D: TRBD2; V: TRBV6-7; size: NA; length: 12; J: TRBJ2-1; CDR3: CASSYGEGGQFF; DNA: TGTGCCAGCAGTTACGGGGAGGGAGGGCAGTTCTTC
D: NA; V: TRBV7-9; size: NA; length: 15; J: TRBJ2-7; CDR3: CASTSRNGDSYEQYF; DNA: TGTGCCAGCACCTCGAGGAATGGCGACTCCTACGAGCAGTACTTC
D: NA; V: TRBV18; size: NA; length: 14; J: TRBJ1-5; CDR3: CASSPGGGNQPQHF; DNA: TGTGCCAGCTCACCAGGTGGTGGCAATCAGCCCCAGCATTTT
D: TRBD1; V: TRBV5-8; size: NA; length: 13; J: TRBJ2-4; CDR3: CASSSGGRDIQYF; DNA: TGTGCCAGCAGTTCAGGGGGCCGAGACATTCAGTACTTC
D: NA; V: TRBV6-1; size: NA; length: 14; J: TRBJ1-6; CDR3: CATSGISYNSPLHF; DNA: TGTGCCACCTCAGGGATCTCCTATAATTCACCCCTCCACTTT
D: NA; V: TRBV7-9; size: NA; length: 16; J: TRBJ2-3; CDR3: CASSPGGTGRTDTQYF; DNA: TGTGCCAGCAGCCCCGGGGGAACGGGGAGGACAGATACGCAGTATTTT
D: TRBD1; V: TRBV5-1; size: few; length: 16; J: TRBJ1-2; CDR3: CASSTGRGQANYGYTF; DNA: TGCGCCAGCAGCACAGGCAGGGGACAGGCTAACTATGGCTACACCTTC
D: NA; V: TRBV13; size: NA; length: 14; J: TRBJ2-3; CDR3: CASSLGGLADTQYF; DNA: TGTGCCAGCAGCTTGGGCGGATTGGCAGATACGCAGTATTTT
D: NA; V: TRBV28; size: NA; length: 16; J: TRBJ1-2; CDR3: CASSFLTGSSLYGYTF; DNA: TGTGCCAGCAGTTTCTTGACGGGATCGTCTCTCTATGGCTACACCTTC
D: TRBD1; V: TRBV27; size: NA; length: 14; J: TRBJ2-2; CDR3: CASRPGQRTGELFF; DNA: TGTGCCAGCAGGCCGGGACAGCGCACCGGGGAGCTGTTTTTT
D: NA; V: TRBV11-2; size: NA; length: 15; J: TRBJ2-5; CDR3: CASSLALGGGETQYF; DNA: TGTGCCAGCAGCTTAGCCCTAGGGGGTGGAGAGACCCAGTACTTC
D: NA; V: TRBV28; size: NA; length: 13; J: TRBJ1-1; CDR3: CASRAPGATEAFF; DNA: TGTGCCAGCAGGGCCCCGGGGGCCACTGAAGCTTTCTTT
D: TRBD2; V: TRBV11-2; size: once; length: 17; J: TRBJ2-3; CDR3: CASSSPGAGGEADTQYF; DNA: TGTGCCAGCAGCTCACCGGGAGCGGGGGGGGAGGCAGATACGCAGTATTTT
D: NA; V: TRBV9; size: few; length: 13; J: TRBJ1-2; CDR3: CASSAPEGYGYTF; DNA: TGTGCCAGCAGCGCGCCGGAGGGCTATGGCTACACCTTC
D: NA; V: TRBV30; size: once; length: 11; J: TRBJ1-3; CDR3: CAWSVRDTIYF; DNA: TGTGCCTGGAGTGTACGGGACACCATATATTTT
D: TRBD2; V: TRBV11-3; size: NA; length: 16; J: TRBJ2-3; CDR3: CASSSGLAQSTDTQYF; DNA: TGTGCCAGCAGCTCCGGACTAGCGCAGAGCACAGATACGCAGTATTTT
D: NA; V: TRBV7-2; size: few; length: 14; J: TRBJ2-5; CDR3: CASSADTLQETQYF; DNA: TGTGCCAGCAGCGCCGACACTCTCCAAGAGACCCAGTACTTC
D: TRBD1; V: TRBV5-1; size: NA; length: 17; J: TRBJ1-4; CDR3: CASSLAPMGTDNEKLFF; DNA: TGCGCCAGCAGCTTAGCCCCAATGGGGACAGATAATGAAAAACTGTTTTTT
D: TRBD1; V: TRBV18; size: NA; length: 15; J: TRBJ2-7; CDR3: CASSPTGTGAPEQYF; DNA: TGTGCCAGCTCACCGACCGGGACAGGGGCCCCCGAGCAGTACTTC
D: NA; V: TRBV11-3; size: NA; length: 15; J: TRBJ2-2; CDR3: CASSSSRDNTGELFF; DNA: TGTGCCAGCAGCTCATCCCGGGATAACACCGGGGAGCTGTTTTTT
D: NA; V: TRBV18; size: NA; length: 13; J: TRBJ1-2; CDR3: CASSKANRDGYTF; DNA: TGTGCCAGCTCAAAGGCTAACAGGGATGGCTACACCTTC
D: NA; V: TRBV29-1; size: NA; length: 14; J: TRBJ1-2; CDR3: CSVVGERSNYGYTF; DNA: TGCAGCGTTGTCGGGGAACGGTCAAACTATGGCTACACCTTC
D: NA; V: TRBV6-6; size: NA; length: 12; J: TRBJ2-1; CDR3: CASSLGAHEQFF; DNA: TGTGCCAGCAGTCTCGGGGCGCATGAGCAGTTCTTC
D: TRBD1; V: TRBV28; size: NA; length: 16; J: TRBJ2-7; CDR3: CASSLELGSGQGVQYF; DNA: TGTGCCAGCAGCCTAGAGTTGGGTTCGGGACAGGGTGTGCAGTACTTC
D: NA; V: TRBV5-1; size: NA; length: 15; J: TRBJ1-2; CDR3: CASSLEWGVNYGYTF; DNA: TGCGCCAGCAGCTTGGAGTGGGGGGTAAACTATGGCTACACCTTC
D: TRBD2; V: TRBV5-4; size: NA; length: 14; J: TRBJ2-3; CDR3: CASGVGTRTDTQYF; DNA: TGTGCCAGCGGGGTTGGGACTAGAACAGATACGCAGTATTTT
D: NA; V: TRBV5-5; size: NA; length: 15; J: TRBJ1-2; CDR3: CASSLALSGVYGYTF; DNA: TGTGCCAGCAGCTTGGCTTTGTCCGGGGTTTATGGCTACACCTTC
D: NA; V: TRBV6-1; size: NA; length: 15; J: TRBJ1-4; CDR3: CASSETVTLNEKLFF; DNA: TGTGCCAGCAGTGAAACAGTCACCCTTAATGAAAAACTGTTTTTT
D: NA; V: TRBV4-2; size: NA; length: 16; J: TRBJ2-3; CDR3: CASSQDWGRGAVTQYF; DNA: TGTGCCAGCAGCCAAGACTGGGGGAGGGGGGCGGTTACGCAGTATTTT
D: TRBD1; V: TRBV20-1; size: NA; length: 11; J: TRBJ2-1; CDR3: CSAETGYEQFF; DNA: TGCAGTGCAGAGACAGGGTATGAGCAGTTCTTC
D: TRBD1; V: TRBV5-1; size: NA; length: 14; J: TRBJ2-1; CDR3: CASSLGQGNNEQFF; DNA: TGCGCCAGCAGCTTAGGACAGGGGAACAATGAGCAGTTCTTC
D: TRBD2; V: TRBV28; size: NA; length: 16; J: TRBJ2-7; CDR3: CASSIPSSGSSYEQYF; DNA: TGTGCCAGCAGTATACCGAGTAGCGGGAGTTCCTACGAGCAGTACTTC
D: TRBD2; V: TRBV28; size: NA; length: 13; J: TRBJ2-3; CDR3: CAGRGASTDTQYF; DNA: TGTGCCGGGCGGGGGGCTAGCACAGATACGCAGTATTTT
D: TRBD1; V: TRBV2; size: NA; length: 14; J: TRBJ1-2; CDR3: CASGQGNFNYGYTF; DNA: TGTGCCAGCGGACAGGGGAACTTTAACTACGGCTACACCTTC
D: NA; V: TRBV6-1; size: NA; length: 12; J: TRBJ2-1; CDR3: CASSPQTDEQFF; DNA: TGTGCCAGCAGCCCCCAGACGGATGAGCAGTTCTTC
D: NA; V: TRBV7-9; size: NA; length: 14; J: TRBJ1-1; CDR3: CASSLGTANTEAFF; DNA: TGTGCCAGCAGCTTAGGGACAGCCAACACTGAAGCTTTCTTT
D: NA; V: TRBV6-1; size: NA; length: 16; J: TRBJ1-3; CDR3: CASSEGSLVTGNTIYF; DNA: TGTGCCAGCAGTGAAGGATCTCTGGTAACTGGAAACACCATATATTTT
D: NA; V: TRBV29-1; size: NA; length: 12; J: TRBJ2-3; CDR3: CSVDLLTDTQYF; DNA: TGCAGCGTTGACTTGCTCACAGATACGCAGTATTTT
D: NA; V: TRBV2; size: NA; length: 15; J: TRBJ2-2; CDR3: CASSENAANTGELFF; DNA: TGTGCCAGCAGTGAAAATGCCGCGAACACCGGGGAGCTGTTTTTT